The 25 T cell receptor beta chains in this list originate from one sample, sequenced in a study of blood T cell repertoires in COVID-19. The assay was immunoSEQ multiplex PCR, and TCRdb's table has in-frame clones only and misses some. The sample has 150,000 to 200,000 clones, approximately 90% seen once. Sequenced sample: peripheral blood. These receptors all come from a woman of 80 years or more in a cohort sampled during active or convalescent COVID-19.

The J gene is TRBJ1-3, the V gene TRBV6-5, with a possible D match to TRBD1 (5 bases). The germline V gene encodes CDR1 MNHEY and CDR2 SVGAGI. The CDR3 consists of 12 residues. V was trimmed by 7 bases and J by 1 base, leaving 5 bases between them. CDR3 DNA sequence: TGTGCCAGCACAGGGTCTGGAAACACCATATATTTT. Amino acids: CASTGSGNTIYF.

The chain recombines TRBV19 with TRBJ2-7, with a possible D match to TRBD2 (6 bases). Per germline, CDR1 LNHDA and CDR2 SQIVND (reference sequence). CDR3 size: 15 residues. V dropped 3 bases and J dropped 1 base, with 13 bases sitting between them. CDR3 loop: CASSIGSGRSYEQYF. CDR3 nucleotide sequence: TGTGCCAGTAGTATCGGGTCGGGGAGGTCCTACGAGCAGTACTTC.

V and J are TRBV27 and TRBJ2-2; tentative D call: TRBD2 (6 bases). Trimming removed 0 bases at V and 5 bases at J, with 28 bases between. Germline V gene sequence: CDR1 MNHEY, CDR2 SMNVEV (reference sequence). This CDR3 region has 21 residues. Here the CDR3 reads CASSLSRRGPTAGSWTGELFF. The DNA of the CDR3 is TGTGCCAGCAGTTTATCAAGGAGGGGCCCTACGGCGGGGTCGTGGACCGGGGAGCTGTTTTTT.

J is TRBJ1-4 and V is TRBV5-1, with D perhaps TRBD1 (5 bases). There are 16 residues in the CDR3. The V end lost 4 bases, the J end lost 4 bases, and 17 bases lay between the germline ends. Germline V gene data show CDR1 as SGHRS and CDR2 as YFSETQ. Here the CDR3 reads CASSPEVSRGNEKLFF. The CDR3 DNA follows: TGCGCCAGCAGCCCAGAGGTTTCAAGGGGTAATGAAAAACTGTTTTTT.

J is TRBJ1-2 and V is TRBV5-1; no clear D. CDR1 SGHRS and CDR2 YFSETQ come from the germline V gene. V dropped 0 bases and J dropped 1 base, with 4 bases sitting between them. CDR3 size: 13 residues. The CDR3 loop is CASSLELNYGYTF. The DNA for the CDR3 is TGCGCCAGCAGCTTGGAACTTAACTATGGCTACACCTTC.

The chain joins TRBV7-6 to TRBJ2-2, with TRBD2 identical over 9 bases. Germline values: CDR1 SGHVS, CDR2 FNYEAQ. The trim removed 5 bases at V and 2 bases at J, leaving 3 bases unmatched. This CDR3 has 15 residues. Written as DNA, the CDR3 is TGTGCCAGCAGCCGAGCGGGAGGTAACACCGGGGAGCTGTTTTTT. It is translated as CASSRAGGNTGELFF.

The DNA for the CDR3 is TGTGCCAGCAGCCCATCGGACTATGGCTACACCTTC. This encodes CASSPSDYGYTF. The rearrangement uses TRBV6-2 or TRBV6-3 and TRBJ1-2, with no clear D. V lost 6 bases, J lost 3 bases, and 8 bases lay in between. There are 12 residues in the CDR3. The germline CDR1 and CDR2 sequences are MNHEY and SVGEGT.

The sample holds a few counts of this clone. V usage is TRBV27 and J usage is TRBJ1-4, with 7 bases fitting TRBD1. The CDR3 loop spans 14 amino acids. Germline V gene sequence: CDR1 MNHEY, CDR2 SMNVEV (reference sequence). With V trimmed by 3 bases and J by 7 bases, 5 bases remained unmatched. CDR3 amino acids: CASSFSGGSEKLFF. The DNA for the CDR3 is TGTGCCAGCAGTTTTTCAGGGGGTAGTGAAAAACTGTTTTTT.

The rearrangement links TRBV7-6 to TRBJ2-5, with TRBD2 matching 10 bases. V lost 6 bases and J lost 4; bases outside the gene matches: 8. The CDR3 has 15 amino acids. The germline V gene encodes CDR1 SGHVS and CDR2 FNYEAQ. The CDR3 DNA follows: TGTGCCAGCAGAGGCAAAGCGGGAGGGGGAGAGACCCAGTACTTC. This codes for CASRGKAGGGETQYF.

This clone was counted only a few times. CDR3 protein: CASSLMSGDNSPLHF. In nucleotides, the CDR3 is TGTGCCAGCAGTTTAATGTCAGGTGATAATTCACCCCTCCACTTT. The rearrangement uses TRBV28 and TRBJ1-6; D remains unclear. The ends were cut back, 2 bases at V and 5 bases at J, with 10 bases in the middle. Germline V lookup: CDR1 MDHEN, CDR2 SYDVKM. The length of the CDR3 is 15 residues.

The rearrangement uses TRBV30 and TRBJ1-2; tentatively, D is TRBD1 (5 bases). V gave up 5 bases and J gave up 7 bases, with 26 bases separating them. Germline V lookup: CDR1 GTSNPN, CDR2 SVGIG (reference sequence). The CDR3 is 16 amino acids. The CDR3 DNA reads as TGTGCCTGGCTACTTCTTCGTGGCAGGGTTAGTTCTGGCTACACCTTC. The encoded protein is CAWLLLRGRVSSGYTF.

The rearrangement joins TRBV28 to TRBJ2-2, with 12 bases that match TRBD2. CDR1 MDHEN and CDR2 SYDVKM come from the germline V gene. The V gene end was trimmed by 5 bases and the J gene end by 5 bases; junction bases not matched to a gene: 9. The CDR3 extends over 17 amino acids. CDR3 in DNA: TGTGCCAGCAGTGCCCTAGCGGGGGGGCAGTCGACCGGGGAGCTGTTTTTT. Translated: CASSALAGGQSTGELFF.

The rearrangement uses TRBV29-1 and TRBJ2-7; TRBD1 might be the D (5 bases). This CDR3 spans 12 amino acids. Germline loops: CDR1 SQVTM, CDR2 ANQGSEA. Trimming took off 4 bases at V and 5 bases at J, with 12 bases between the two ends. CDR3 sequence reads: CSVVTTVNEQYF. CDR3 bases: TGCAGCGTTGTAACGACAGTCAACGAGCAGTACTTC.

This rearrangement joins TRBV3-1 (or the pseudogene TRBV3-2) to TRBJ1-6, with D perhaps matching TRBD1 (5 bases). The CDR3 runs 16 residues. The germline V and J ends were trimmed by 3 bases and 9 bases, with 18 bases remaining between them. The germline CDR1 and CDR2 sequences are LGHDT and YNNKEL (reference sequence). The DNA for the CDR3 is TGTGCCAGCAGCCAGAACGTCAGGGCAGACGGTTCACCCCTCCACTTT. It yields the protein CASSQNVRADGSPLHF.

The chain recombines TRBV6-5 with TRBJ2-7, with D possibly being TRBD1 (5 bases). CDR3 length: 13 residues. In germline, CDR1 is MNHEY, CDR2 SVGAGI. Trimming removed 6 bases from V and 2 bases from J, with 11 bases in between. The CDR3 reads CASRERQTYEQYV. The CDR3, as DNA: TGTGCCAGCAGGGAGAGACAGACCTACGAGCAGTACGTC.

The chain combines TRBV13 with TRBJ2-3, with TRBD2 identical over 11 bases. This CDR3 has 17 residues. Germline V gives CDR1 PRHDT, CDR2 FYEKMQ (reference sequence). Trimming at V came to 5 bases and at J to 0 bases, leaving 7 bases not matched to a gene. CDR3 loop: CASSLKTSGDSTDTQYF. DNA of the CDR3: TGTGCCAGCAGCCTCAAGACTAGCGGGGATAGCACAGATACGCAGTATTTT.

The chain has TRBV7-9 and TRBJ1-3; D uncertain. Per germline, CDR1 SEHNR and CDR2 FQNEAQ (reference sequence). V shed 2 bases and J shed 4 bases, with 9 bases lying between them. The CDR3 contains 14 residues. The CDR3 spells CASSLYTPGNTIYF. As DNA, the CDR3 is TGTGCCAGCAGCTTATATACTCCCGGAAACACCATATATTTT.

The CDR3 DNA is TGTGCCAGCAGCATCTCAGACAGGGGGGCTGAAAAACTGTTTTTT. Its translation is CASSISDRGAEKLFF. The chain is built from TRBV11-2 and TRBJ1-4; 9 positions agree with TRBD1. The CDR3 covers 15 residues. With V trimmed by 5 bases and J by 7 bases, 8 bases remained unmatched. Looked up from germline, CDR1 is SGHAT and CDR2 is FQNNGV.

V gene TRBV30 combines with J gene TRBJ1-2; D gene uncertain. CDR1 is GTSNPN and CDR2 is SVGIG in the germline V gene (reference sequence). The CDR3 runs 13 residues. Trimming stripped 4 bases from V and 5 bases from J, with 14 bases between. The CDR3 sequence is CAWNGGSEYGYTF. As DNA, the CDR3 is TGTGCCTGGAACGGCGGCAGCGAATATGGCTACACCTTC.

This sequence joins TRBV28 and TRBJ1-5; D possibly corresponds to TRBD1 (6 bases). The CDR3 totals 15 residues. Trimming left V 8 bases short and J 2 bases short, with 16 bases between. Germline assignment: CDR1 MDHEN and CDR2 SYDVKM. The CDR3 sequence: CASLTWGRGNQPQHF. The CDR3 nucleotides are TGTGCCAGCCTAACCTGGGGGCGGGGCAATCAGCCCCAGCATTTT.

The chain joins TRBV28 to TRBJ1-6; no clear D gene. The CDR3 length is 13 residues. The germline V and J ends were trimmed by 7 bases and 7 bases, with 11 bases remaining between them. Germline lookup yields CDR1 MDHEN and CDR2 SYDVKM. The CDR3 DNA sequence: TGTGCCAGCACCATGGGCGGGAATTCACCCCTCCACTTT. Protein sequence: CASTMGGNSPLHF.

V gene TRBV4-1 combines with J gene TRBJ2-2; no definite D call. This CDR3 contains 13 residues. V was cut by 4 bases and J by 6 bases, with 9 bases left in between. Germline lookup yields CDR1 MGHRA and CDR2 YSYEKL. The CDR3 sequence is CASSRAWSGELFF. In DNA form, the CDR3 reads TGCGCCAGCAGCCGAGCTTGGTCCGGGGAGCTGTTTTTT.

The V gene is TRBV5-1, the J gene TRBJ1-2; D ambiguous. Per the germline V gene, CDR1 is SGHRS and CDR2 is YFSETQ. The ends were cut back, 2 bases at V and 2 bases at J, with 16 bases in the middle. This CDR3 spans 16 amino acids. CDR3 DNA sequence: TGCGCCAGCAGCTTATTATCCTCTGGCCTCAACTATGGCTACACCTTC. It translates to CASSLLSSGLNYGYTF.

The gene calls are TRBV18 and TRBJ1-3; TRBD1 is a possible D gene (6 bases). Germline V lookup: CDR1 KGHSH, CDR2 LQKENI. The V and J ends lost 4 bases and 0 bases respectively, with 16 bases between them. The CDR3 covers 17 residues. The CDR3 loop is CASSLLTGTFSGNTIYF. The CDR3 bases are TGTGCCAGCTCACTACTAACAGGGACCTTCTCTGGAAACACCATATATTTT.

The V gene is TRBV5-1, the J gene TRBJ1-3, with 11 bases fitting TRBD1. The CDR3 is 16 amino acids. V lost 3 bases, J lost 8 bases, and 10 bases stayed unmatched. Germline CDR1 is SGHRS and CDR2 is YFSETQ. The CDR3 DNA sequence: TGCGCCAGCAGCTCCGGGACAGGGGGGATCGGTGACACCATATATTTT. Amino acids: CASSSGTGGIGDTIYF.